This T cell receptor (beta chain) originates from a study of T-cell reconstitution after alpha-beta-depleted transplantation in children. Findings of the study overall: At the one-year point after transplant, T-cell counts and TCRbeta diversity were found to come mostly from T cells that had been newly produced.

The germline CDR1 and CDR2 sequences are MDHEN and SYDVKM. The CDR3 has 15 amino acids. The V and J ends lost 3 bases and 2 bases, in that order; junction bases with no gene match: 6. As concerns this clonotype: Its antigen is as yet unknown.

A library of TCRbeta sequences, prepared with unique molecular identifiers, was generated. Via MiXCR, TCRdb re-called the PCR reads, giving one row per CDR3 protein. This table holds roughly 340,000 distinct CDR3 sequences, about a sixth found once. This receptor was identified in a male patient aged 2-15 years who had a stem cell transplant for acute lymphoblastic leukemia, so the T cells may come from the graft donor. The input for sequencing was PBMCs, mostly from graft donor cells, taken 360 days after TCRalphabeta/CD19-depleted stem cell transplant. The genes are TRBV28 and TRBJ2-5, with 7 bases that match TRBD2. The CDR3 DNA reads as TGTGCCAGCAGTTTCCTCCTAGCGGTTCAAGAGACCCAGTACTTC. Translated: CASSFLLAVQETQYF.